This TCR beta chain was found in a study of spatial heterogeneity in lung cancer. Time point denoted: blood at routine non-recurrence follow-up after resection. In each case, whole RNA from tumor, nontumor lung or frozen PBMC was sequenced unsorted. TCRdb re-derived calls from the 5' RACE reads in MiXCR, one entry per CDR3 protein. The sample holds 95,000 to 130,000 distinct CDR3 sequences; 12% are singletons and the top ten take over 15%. The sequence came from a male donor with early-stage non-small cell lung cancer. This specimen consisted of PBMCs, obtained at follow-up.

This chain's CDR3 is CASSVGPGLPPLHF. CDR3 in DNA: TGTGCCAGCAGCGTAGGGCCGGGTTTGCCACCCCTCCACTTT. The chain recombines TRBV9 with TRBJ1-6; D unclear. The CDR3 runs to 14 residues. V was cut by 0 bases and J by 11 bases, with 12 bases left in between. The germline gives CDR1 SGDLS, CDR2 YYNGEE.